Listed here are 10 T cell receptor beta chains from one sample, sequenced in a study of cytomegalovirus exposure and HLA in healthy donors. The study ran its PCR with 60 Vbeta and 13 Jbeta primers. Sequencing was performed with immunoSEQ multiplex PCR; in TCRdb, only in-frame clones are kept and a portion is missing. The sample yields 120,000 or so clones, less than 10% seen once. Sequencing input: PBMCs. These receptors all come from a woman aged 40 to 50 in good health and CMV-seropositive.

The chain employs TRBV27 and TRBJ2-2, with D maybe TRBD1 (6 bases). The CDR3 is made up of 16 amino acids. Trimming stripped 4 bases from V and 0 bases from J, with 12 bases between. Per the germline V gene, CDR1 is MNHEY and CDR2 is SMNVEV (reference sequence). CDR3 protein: CASSYLGQPNTGELFF. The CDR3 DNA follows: TGTGCCAGCAGTTACCTCGGACAGCCGAACACCGGGGAGCTGTTTTTT.

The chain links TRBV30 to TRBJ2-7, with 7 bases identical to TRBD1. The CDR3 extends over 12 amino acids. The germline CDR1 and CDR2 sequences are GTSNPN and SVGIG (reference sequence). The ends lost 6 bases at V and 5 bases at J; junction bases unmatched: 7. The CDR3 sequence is CACSNTGDEQYF. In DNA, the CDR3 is TGTGCCTGCAGTAACACAGGGGACGAGCAGTACTTC.

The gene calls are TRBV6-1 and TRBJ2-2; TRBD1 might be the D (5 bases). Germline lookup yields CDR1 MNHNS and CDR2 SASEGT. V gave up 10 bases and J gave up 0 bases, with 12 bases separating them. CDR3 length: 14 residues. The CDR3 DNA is TGTGCCACTCAAGGGGTGGCGAACACCGGGGAGCTGTTTTTT. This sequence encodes CATQGVANTGELFF.

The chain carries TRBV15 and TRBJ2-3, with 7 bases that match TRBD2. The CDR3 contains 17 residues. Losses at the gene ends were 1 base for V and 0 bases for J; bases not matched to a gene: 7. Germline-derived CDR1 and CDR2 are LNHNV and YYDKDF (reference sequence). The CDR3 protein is CATSRGPAGPSTDTQYF. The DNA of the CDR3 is TGTGCCACCAGCAGAGGTCCAGCGGGGCCCAGCACAGATACGCAGTATTTT. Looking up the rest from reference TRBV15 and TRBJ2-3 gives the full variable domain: DAMVIQNPRYQVTQFGKPVTLSCSQTLNHNVMYWYQQKSSQAPKLLFHYYDKDFNNEADTPDNFQSRRPNTSFCFLDIRSPGLGDTAMYLCATSRGPAGPSTDTQYFGPGTRLTVL.

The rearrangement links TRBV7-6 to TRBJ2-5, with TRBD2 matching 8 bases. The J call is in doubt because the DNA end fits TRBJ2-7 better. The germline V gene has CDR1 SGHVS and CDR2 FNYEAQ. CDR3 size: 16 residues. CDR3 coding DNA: TGTGCCAGCAGCTTAGCACCGCGCGGGGGGATTTACGAGCAGTACTTC. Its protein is CASSLAPRGGIYEQYF.

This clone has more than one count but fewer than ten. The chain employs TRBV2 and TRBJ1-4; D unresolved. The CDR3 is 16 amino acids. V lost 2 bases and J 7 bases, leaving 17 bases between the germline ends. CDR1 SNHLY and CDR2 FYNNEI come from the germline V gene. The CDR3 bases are TGTGCCAGCAGTGAAAACTTAGGCCAGCGGGGTGAAAAACTGTTTTTT. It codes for CASSENLGQRGEKLFF.

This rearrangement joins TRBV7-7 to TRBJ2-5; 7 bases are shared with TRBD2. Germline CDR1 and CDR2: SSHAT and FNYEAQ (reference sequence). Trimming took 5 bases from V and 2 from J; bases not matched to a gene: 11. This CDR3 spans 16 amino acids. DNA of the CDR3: TGTGCCAGCAGCAGAACCCGGACTAGTGGGCAAGAGACCCAGTACTTC. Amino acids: CASSRTRTSGQETQYF.

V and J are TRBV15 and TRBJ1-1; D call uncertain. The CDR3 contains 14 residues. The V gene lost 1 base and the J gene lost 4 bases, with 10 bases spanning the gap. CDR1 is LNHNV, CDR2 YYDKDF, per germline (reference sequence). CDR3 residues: CATSRAATITEAFF. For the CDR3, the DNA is TGTGCCACCAGCAGAGCCGCGACAATCACTGAAGCTTTCTTT. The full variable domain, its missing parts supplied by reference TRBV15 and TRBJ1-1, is DAMVIQNPRYQVTQFGKPVTLSCSQTLNHNVMYWYQQKSSQAPKLLFHYYDKDFNNEADTPDNFQSRRPNTSFCFLDIRSPGLGDTAMYLCATSRAATITEAFFGQGTRLTVV.

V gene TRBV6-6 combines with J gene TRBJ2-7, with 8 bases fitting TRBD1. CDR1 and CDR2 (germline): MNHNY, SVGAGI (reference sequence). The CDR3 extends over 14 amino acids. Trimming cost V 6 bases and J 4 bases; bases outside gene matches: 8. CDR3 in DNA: TGTGCCAGCAGAACGGGACAGGAGTTTTACGAGCAGTACTTC. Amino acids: CASRTGQEFYEQYF.

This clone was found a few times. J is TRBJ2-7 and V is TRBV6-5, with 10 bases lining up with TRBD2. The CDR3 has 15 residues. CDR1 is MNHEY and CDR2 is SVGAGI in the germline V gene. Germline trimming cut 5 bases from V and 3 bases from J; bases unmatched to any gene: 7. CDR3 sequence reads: CASSQTTSGVYEQYF. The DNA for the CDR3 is TGTGCCAGCAGTCAAACCACTAGCGGGGTCTACGAGCAGTACTTC.